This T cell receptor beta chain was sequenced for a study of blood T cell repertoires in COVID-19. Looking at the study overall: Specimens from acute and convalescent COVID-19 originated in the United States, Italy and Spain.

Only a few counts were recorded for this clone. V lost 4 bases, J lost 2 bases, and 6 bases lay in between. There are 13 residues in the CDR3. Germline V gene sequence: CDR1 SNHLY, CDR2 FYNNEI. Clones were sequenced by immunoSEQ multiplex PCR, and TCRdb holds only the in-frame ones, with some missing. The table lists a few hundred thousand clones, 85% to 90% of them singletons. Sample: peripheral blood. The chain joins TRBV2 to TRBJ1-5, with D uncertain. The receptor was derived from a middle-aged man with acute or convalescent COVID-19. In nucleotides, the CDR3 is TGTGCCAGCAGTGTCTACGGCAATCAGCCCCAGCATTTT. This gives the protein CASSVYGNQPQHF.